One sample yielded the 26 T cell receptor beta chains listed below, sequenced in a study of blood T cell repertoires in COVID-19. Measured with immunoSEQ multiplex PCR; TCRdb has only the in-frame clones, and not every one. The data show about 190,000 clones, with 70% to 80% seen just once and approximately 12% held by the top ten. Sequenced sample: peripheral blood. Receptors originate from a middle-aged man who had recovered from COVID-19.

CDR3 in DNA: TGTGCCAGCAGTTGGGCGGGAGGCGGGTTGGATACGCAGTATTTT. It translates to CASSWAGGGLDTQYF. The chain links TRBV27 to TRBJ2-3; 8 positions agree with TRBD2. From germline, CDR1 is MNHEY and CDR2 SMNVEV (reference sequence). The V segment lost 4 bases and the J segment 6 bases; nucleotides outside the gene matches: 9. The CDR3 sequence is 15 residues long.

DNA of the CDR3: TGTGCCAGCAGTTTTACGTTCCAGGGGCAGCCCCAGCATTTT. The encoded protein is CASSFTFQGQPQHF. The genes are TRBV27 and TRBJ1-5; a possible D gene is TRBD1 (6 bases). Germline CDR1 MNHEY, CDR2 SMNVEV (reference sequence). With 3 bases removed from V and 7 bases from J, the gap between germline ends came to 13 bases. The CDR3 spans 14 residues.

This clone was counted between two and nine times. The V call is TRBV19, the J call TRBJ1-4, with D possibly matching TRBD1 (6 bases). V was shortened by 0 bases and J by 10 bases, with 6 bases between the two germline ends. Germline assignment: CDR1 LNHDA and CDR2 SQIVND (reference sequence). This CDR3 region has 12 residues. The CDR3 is CASSIDRGKLFF. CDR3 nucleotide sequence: TGTGCCAGTAGTATAGACAGGGGAAAACTGTTTTTT.

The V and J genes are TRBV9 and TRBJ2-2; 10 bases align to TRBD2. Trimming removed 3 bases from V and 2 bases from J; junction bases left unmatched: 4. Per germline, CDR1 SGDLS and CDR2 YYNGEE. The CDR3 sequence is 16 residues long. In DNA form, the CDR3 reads TGTGCCAGCAGCGCATTAGCGGGAGGCAACACCGGGGAGCTGTTTTTT. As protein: CASSALAGGNTGELFF.

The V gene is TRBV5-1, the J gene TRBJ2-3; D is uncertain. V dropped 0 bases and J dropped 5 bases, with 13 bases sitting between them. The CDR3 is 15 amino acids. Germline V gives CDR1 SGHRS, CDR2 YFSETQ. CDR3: CASSLDPGSIDTQYF. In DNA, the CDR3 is TGCGCCAGCAGCTTGGACCCAGGATCAATAGATACGCAGTATTTT.

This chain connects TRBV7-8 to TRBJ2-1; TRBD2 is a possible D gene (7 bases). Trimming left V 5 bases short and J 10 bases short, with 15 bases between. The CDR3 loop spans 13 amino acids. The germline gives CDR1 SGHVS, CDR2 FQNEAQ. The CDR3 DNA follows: TGTGCCAGCAGCCCTATAGGGGGGGGAGAGCAGTTCTTC. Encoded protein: CASSPIGGGEQFF.

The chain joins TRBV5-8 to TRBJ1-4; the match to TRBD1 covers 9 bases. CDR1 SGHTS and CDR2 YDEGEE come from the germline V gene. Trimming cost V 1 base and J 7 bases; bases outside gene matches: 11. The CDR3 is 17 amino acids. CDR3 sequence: CASSLSAWDRVGEKLFF. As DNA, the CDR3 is TGTGCCAGCAGCTTGTCAGCCTGGGACAGGGTTGGTGAAAAACTGTTTTTT.

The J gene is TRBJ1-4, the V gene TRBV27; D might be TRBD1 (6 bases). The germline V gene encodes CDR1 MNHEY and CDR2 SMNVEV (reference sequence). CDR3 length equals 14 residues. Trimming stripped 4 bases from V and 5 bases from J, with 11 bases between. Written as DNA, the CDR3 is TGTGCCAGCAGTTCCAGACAGGCGAATGAAAAACTGTTTTTT. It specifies CASSSRQANEKLFF.

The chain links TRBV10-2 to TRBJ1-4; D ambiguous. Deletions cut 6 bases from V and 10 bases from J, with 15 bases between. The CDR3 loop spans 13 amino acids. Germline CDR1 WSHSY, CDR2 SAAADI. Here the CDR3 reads CASRDSLNGKLFF. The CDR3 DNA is TGCGCCAGCAGAGACTCCCTGAACGGAAAACTGTTTTTT.

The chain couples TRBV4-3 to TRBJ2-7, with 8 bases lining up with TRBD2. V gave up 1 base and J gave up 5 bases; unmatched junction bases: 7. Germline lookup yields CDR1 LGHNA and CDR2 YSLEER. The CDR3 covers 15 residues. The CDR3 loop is CASSQGHGRADEQYF. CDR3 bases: TGCGCCAGCAGCCAAGGTCACGGGAGGGCCGACGAGCAGTACTTC.

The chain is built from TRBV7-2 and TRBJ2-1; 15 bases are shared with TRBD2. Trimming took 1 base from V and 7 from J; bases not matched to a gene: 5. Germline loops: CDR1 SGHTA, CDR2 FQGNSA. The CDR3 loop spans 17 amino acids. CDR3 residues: CASSLEPGLAGGNEQFF. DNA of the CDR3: TGTGCCAGCAGCTTAGAACCCGGACTAGCGGGAGGGAATGAGCAGTTCTTC.

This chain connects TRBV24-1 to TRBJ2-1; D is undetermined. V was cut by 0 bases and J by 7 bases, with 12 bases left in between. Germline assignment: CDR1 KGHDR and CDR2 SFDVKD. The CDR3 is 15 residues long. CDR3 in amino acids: CATSDLGPEPNEQFF. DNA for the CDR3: TGTGCCACCAGTGATTTGGGGCCGGAACCAAATGAGCAGTTCTTC.

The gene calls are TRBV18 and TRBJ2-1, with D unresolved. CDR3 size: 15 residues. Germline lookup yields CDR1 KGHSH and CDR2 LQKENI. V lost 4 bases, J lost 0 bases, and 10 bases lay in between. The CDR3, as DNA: TGTGCCAGCTCACTAGCAAGTAGCTCCTACAATGAGCAGTTCTTC. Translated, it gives CASSLASSSYNEQFF.

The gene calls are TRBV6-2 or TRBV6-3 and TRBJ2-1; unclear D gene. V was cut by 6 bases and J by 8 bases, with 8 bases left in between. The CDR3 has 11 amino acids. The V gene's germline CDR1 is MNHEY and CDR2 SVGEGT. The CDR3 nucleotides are TGTGCCAGCAGCCGTCTTGATGAGCAGTTCTTC. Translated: CASSRLDEQFF.

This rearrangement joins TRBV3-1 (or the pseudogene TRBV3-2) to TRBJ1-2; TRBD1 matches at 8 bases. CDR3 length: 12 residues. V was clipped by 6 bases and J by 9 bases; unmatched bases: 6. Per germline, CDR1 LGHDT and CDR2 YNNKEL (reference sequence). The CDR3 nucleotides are TGTGCCAGCAGTCAGGGGGCATGGAGCTACACCTTC. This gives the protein CASSQGAWSYTF.

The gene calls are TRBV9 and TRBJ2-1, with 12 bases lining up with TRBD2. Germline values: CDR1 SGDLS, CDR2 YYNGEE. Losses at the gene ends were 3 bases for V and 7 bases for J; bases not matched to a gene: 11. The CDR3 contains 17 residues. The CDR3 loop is CASSAPSGRAISNEQFF. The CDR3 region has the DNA TGTGCCAGCAGCGCCCCTAGCGGGAGGGCCATTTCGAATGAGCAGTTCTTC.

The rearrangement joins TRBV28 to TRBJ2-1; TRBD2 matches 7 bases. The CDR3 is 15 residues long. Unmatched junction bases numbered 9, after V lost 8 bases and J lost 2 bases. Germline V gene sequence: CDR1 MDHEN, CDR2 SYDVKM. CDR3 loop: CASGPSGETYNEQFF. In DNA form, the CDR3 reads TGTGCCAGCGGCCCTAGCGGTGAAACCTACAATGAGCAGTTCTTC.

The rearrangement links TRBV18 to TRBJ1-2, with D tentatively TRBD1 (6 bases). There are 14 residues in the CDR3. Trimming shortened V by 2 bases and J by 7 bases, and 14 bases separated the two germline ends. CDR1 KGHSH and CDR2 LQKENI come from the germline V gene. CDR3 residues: CASSPYREVGGYTF. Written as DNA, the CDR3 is TGTGCCAGCTCACCATACAGGGAAGTAGGTGGCTACACCTTC.

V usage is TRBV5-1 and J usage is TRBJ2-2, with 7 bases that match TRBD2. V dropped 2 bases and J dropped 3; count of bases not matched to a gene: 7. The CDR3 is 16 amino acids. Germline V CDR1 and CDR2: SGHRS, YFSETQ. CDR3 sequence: CASSFETRGDTGELFF. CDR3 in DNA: TGCGCCAGCAGCTTCGAAACACGGGGGGACACCGGGGAGCTGTTTTTT.

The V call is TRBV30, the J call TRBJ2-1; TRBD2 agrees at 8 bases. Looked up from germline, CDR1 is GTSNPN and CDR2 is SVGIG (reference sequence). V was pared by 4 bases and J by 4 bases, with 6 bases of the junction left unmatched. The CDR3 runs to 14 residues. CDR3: CAWIEASGYNEQFF. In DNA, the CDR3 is TGTGCCTGGATAGAGGCTAGCGGGTACAATGAGCAGTTCTTC.

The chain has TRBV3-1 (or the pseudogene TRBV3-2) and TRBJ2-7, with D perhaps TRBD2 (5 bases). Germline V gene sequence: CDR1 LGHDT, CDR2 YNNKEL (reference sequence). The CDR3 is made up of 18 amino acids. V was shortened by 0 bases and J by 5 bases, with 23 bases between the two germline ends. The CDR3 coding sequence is TGTGCCAGCAGCCAAGATATCACGGCCCAGCCGTACGGGAACGAGCAGTACTTC. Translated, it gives CASSQDITAQPYGNEQYF.

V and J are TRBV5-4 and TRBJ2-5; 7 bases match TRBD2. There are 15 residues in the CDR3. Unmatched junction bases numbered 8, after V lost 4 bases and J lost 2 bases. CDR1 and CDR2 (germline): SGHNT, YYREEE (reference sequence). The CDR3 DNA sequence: TGTGCCAGCAGCCCGTGGTCTAGCGGACAAGAGACCCAGTACTTC. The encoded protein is CASSPWSSGQETQYF.

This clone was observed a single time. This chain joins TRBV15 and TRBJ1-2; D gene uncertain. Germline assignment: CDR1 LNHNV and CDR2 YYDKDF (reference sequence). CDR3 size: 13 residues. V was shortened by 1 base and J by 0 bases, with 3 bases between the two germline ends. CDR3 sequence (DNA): TGTGCCACCAGCAGAGTAGCTAACTATGGCTACACCTTC. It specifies CATSRVANYGYTF.

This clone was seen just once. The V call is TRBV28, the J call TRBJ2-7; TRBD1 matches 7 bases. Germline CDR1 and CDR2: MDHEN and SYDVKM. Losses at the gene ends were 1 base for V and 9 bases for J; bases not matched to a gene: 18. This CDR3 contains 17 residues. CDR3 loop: CASSLFLGGRVLRRQYF. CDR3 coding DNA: TGTGCCAGCAGTTTATTTTTAGGGGGCAGGGTATTGCGACGGCAGTACTTC.

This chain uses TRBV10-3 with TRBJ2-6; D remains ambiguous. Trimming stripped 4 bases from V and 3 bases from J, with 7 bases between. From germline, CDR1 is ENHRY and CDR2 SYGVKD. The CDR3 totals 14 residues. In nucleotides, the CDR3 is TGTGCCATCAGTGCTAACCGTGGGGCCAACGTCCTGACTTTC. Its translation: CAISANRGANVLTF.

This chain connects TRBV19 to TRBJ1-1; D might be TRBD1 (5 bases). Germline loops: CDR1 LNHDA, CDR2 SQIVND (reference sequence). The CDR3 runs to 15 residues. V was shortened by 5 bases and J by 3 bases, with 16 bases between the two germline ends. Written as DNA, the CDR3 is TGTGCCAGTAGTGTTTTGCGGGGGGTGGACACTGAAGCTTTCTTT. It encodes CASSVLRGVDTEAFF.